This TCR beta chain was sequenced in a study of cytomegalovirus exposure and HLA in healthy donors. CDR1 is SGDLS, CDR2 YYNGEE, per germline. The CDR3 covers 14 residues. The germline V and J ends were trimmed by 4 bases and 2 bases, with 12 bases remaining between them. Concerning this clone: Its matching antigen is unknown.

A multiplex PCR was run with 60 Vbeta primers and 13 Jbeta primers. Sequencing used immunoSEQ multiplex PCR; TCRdb keeps in-frame clones, though not all of them. This table has around 260,000 clones, about four fifths appearing once. General study findings and limits: What was likely a sequencing artifact was a cluster of highly shared sequence variants. CMV serostatus stood as the only immune exposure information on hand. A prior analysis recorded that most TCR beta V segments were productive about 87% or about 30% of the time. Most CMV-associated TCR beta chains were later found to appear HLA-restricted.

The chain has TRBV9 and TRBJ1-1; D is possibly TRBD1 (6 bases). Sequences were obtained from PBMCs. The sequence came from a girl aged 2-10 years in good health and CMV-seronegative. Here the CDR3 DNA reads TGTGCCAGCAGCCCGCGGACAGCAAACACTGAAGCTTTCTTT. Encoded protein: CASSPRTANTEAFF. Together with reference TRBV9 and TRBJ1-1, the CDR3 gives the full variable domain: DSGVTQTPKHLITATGQRVTLRCSPRSGDLSVYWYQQSLDQGLQFLIQYYNGEERAKGNILERFSAQQFPDLHSELNLSSLELGDSALYFCASSPRTANTEAFFGQGTRLTVV.